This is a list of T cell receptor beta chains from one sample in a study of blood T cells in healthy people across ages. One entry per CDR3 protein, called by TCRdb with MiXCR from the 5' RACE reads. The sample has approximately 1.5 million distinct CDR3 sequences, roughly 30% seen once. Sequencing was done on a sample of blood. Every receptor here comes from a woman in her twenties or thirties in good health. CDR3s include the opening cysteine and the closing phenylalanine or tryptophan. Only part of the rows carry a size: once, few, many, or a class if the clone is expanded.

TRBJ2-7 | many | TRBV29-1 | CSVESSGRLYEQYF
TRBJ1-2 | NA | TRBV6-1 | CASSRDGANYGYTF
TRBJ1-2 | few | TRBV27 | CASSPSWGGYTF
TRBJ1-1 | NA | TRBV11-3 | CASSLRGLEGAFF
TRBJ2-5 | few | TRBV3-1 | CASSKGATTRGQETQYF
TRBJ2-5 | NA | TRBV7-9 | CAGSSDSETQYF
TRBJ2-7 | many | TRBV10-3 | CATLPTGNYEQYF
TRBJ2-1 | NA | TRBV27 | CTSASRGAGEQFF
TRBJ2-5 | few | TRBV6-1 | CASSGSPGETQYF
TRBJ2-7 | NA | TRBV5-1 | CASRTDQCEQYF
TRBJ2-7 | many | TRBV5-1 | CASNSGTSGSQEQYF
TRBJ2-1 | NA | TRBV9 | CASSVESEINEQFF
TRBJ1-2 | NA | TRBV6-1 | CASNRQGEQTYGYTF
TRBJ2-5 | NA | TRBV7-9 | CASSFMTRAQETQYF
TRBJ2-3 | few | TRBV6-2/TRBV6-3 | CASHDARRGLDTQYF
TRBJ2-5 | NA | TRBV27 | CASSLCGGYQETQYF
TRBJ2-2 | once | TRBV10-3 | CAISESAGGELFF
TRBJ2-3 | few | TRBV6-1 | CASTRQPLSTDTQYF
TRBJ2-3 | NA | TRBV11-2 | CASSPGVLDTQYF
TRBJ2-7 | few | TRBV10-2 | CASSESQPGLASYEQYF
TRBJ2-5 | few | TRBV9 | CASSVGSFLETQYF
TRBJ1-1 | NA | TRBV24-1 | CATSDKGGYTEAFF
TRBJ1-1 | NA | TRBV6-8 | CASSYPLDRKNTEVFF
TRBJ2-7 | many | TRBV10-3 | CAIRVGTGAYEQYF
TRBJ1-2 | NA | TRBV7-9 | CASLVMRHVDGYTF
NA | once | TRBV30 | CAWSEMRETQYF
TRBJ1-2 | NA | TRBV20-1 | CSARRTGPGYTF
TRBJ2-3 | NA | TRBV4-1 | CASNQAPGVVQDTQYF
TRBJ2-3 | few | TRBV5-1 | CASSGRLSTDTQYF
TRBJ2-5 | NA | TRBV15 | CATSRSGGLHEQYF
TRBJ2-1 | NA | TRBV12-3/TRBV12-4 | CASSPSGGSYNERFF
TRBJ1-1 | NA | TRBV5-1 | CASSGGVPNVSGLPEAFF
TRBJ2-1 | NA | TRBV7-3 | CASSSGTSGFGEQFF
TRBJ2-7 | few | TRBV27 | CASSLSPAGPSYEQYF
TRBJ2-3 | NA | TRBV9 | CASSVDGGIGTDTQYF
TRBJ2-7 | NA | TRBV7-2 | CASSLDPGRGREQYF
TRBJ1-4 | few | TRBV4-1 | CASSQDWRGQNEKLFF
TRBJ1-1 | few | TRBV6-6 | CASSYSGQIEAFF
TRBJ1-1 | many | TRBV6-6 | CASSPPGGNTEAFF
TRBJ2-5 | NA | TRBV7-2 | CASSLLAGRLETQYF
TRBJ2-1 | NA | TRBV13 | CASSRPPGNEQFF
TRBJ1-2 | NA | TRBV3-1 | CASSRPRADGYTF
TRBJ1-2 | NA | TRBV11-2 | CASSLEVAGVYGYTF
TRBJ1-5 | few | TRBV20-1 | CSVTDRLNQPQHF
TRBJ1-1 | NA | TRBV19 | CASTETVGRAEAFF
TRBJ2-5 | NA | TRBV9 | CASTFSGRGTQYF
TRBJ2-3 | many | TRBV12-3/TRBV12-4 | CASSLVAGGADTQYF
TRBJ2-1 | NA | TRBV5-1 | CASSLGTETGEQFF
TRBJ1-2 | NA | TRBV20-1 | CSATTGGLSGGYTF
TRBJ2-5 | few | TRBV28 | CASNLIAGGETQYF
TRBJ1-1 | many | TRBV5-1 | CASSLTQVNTEAFF
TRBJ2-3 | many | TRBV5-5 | CASSPNRDTQYF
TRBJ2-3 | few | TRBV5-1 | CASSLGGDRFTDTQYF
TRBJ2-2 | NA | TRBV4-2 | CASSRGHGELFF
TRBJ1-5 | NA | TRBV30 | CAWSATGGQPQHF